These 20 T cell receptor beta chains originate from one sample sequenced in a study of blood T cells in healthy people across ages. Sample-barcoded 5' priming and a J-beta primer mix drove a second PCR of roughly 6 to 12 cycles. TCRdb itself ran the 5' RACE reads through MiXCR, one entry per CDR3 protein. The table shows fewer than 750,000 distinct CDR3 sequences, with 45% to 60% occurring only once. The material sequenced was blood. These TCRs come from an elderly woman in good health.

This clonotype came up many times. This chain uses TRBV30 with TRBJ2-3, with D perhaps matching TRBD1 or TRBD2 (5 bases each). Per the germline V gene, CDR1 is GTSNPN and CDR2 is SVGIG (reference sequence). The CDR3 loop spans 11 amino acids. CDR3 coding DNA: TGTGCGAGGGGCGCGGGAGATACGCAGTATTTT. Protein sequence: CARGAGDTQYF.

This clonotype occurred many times. The genes are TRBV2 and TRBJ2-3; D is possibly TRBD2 (7 bases). V dropped 8 bases and J dropped 0 bases, with 15 bases sitting between them. Germline V gene lookup returns CDR1 SNHLY and CDR2 FYNNEI. CDR3 length: 15 amino acids. The CDR3 reads CASAEGGASTDTQYF. The CDR3, as DNA: TGTGCCAGCGCCGAGGGGGGGGCAAGCACAGATACGCAGTATTTT.

The V and J genes are TRBV6-5 and TRBJ2-4, with D perhaps TRBD2 (6 bases). The germline CDR1 and CDR2 sequences are MNHEY and SVGAGI. The CDR3 contains 22 residues. V lost 0 bases and J lost 0, with 27 bases in between. The CDR3 DNA sequence: TGTGCCAGCAGTTACTCGGAGGTGCGGGGCAGGGAGAACCGGATAGCCAAAAACATTCAGTACTTC. The encoded protein is CASSYSEVRGRENRIAKNIQYF.

This chain connects TRBV3-1 to TRBJ2-7, with 7 positions matching TRBD1. V lost 4 bases, J lost 6 bases, and 9 bases stayed unmatched. CDR1 LGHDT and CDR2 YNNKEL come from the germline V gene (reference sequence). CDR3 size: 14 residues. DNA of the CDR3: TGTGCCAGCAGCCGGGCAGGGGGTGATTCCGAGCAGTACTTC. Its protein is CASSRAGGDSEQYF.

This clonotype was observed a handful of times. This chain uses TRBV12-3 or TRBV12-4 with TRBJ2-7, with TRBD2 matching over 10 bases. V was clipped by 4 bases and J by 4 bases; unmatched bases: 10. This CDR3 region has 16 residues. DNA for the CDR3: TGTGCCAGCAGTTCATTAGCGGGAGGAGTAGGATACGAGCAGTACTTC. This codes for CASSSLAGGVGYEQYF.

This clonotype was counted at least ten times. CDR3 coding DNA: TGTGCCAGCCAATTAAGAGTCGGGGTGGGCTACAATGAGCAGTTCTTC. It encodes CASQLRVGVGYNEQFF. The chain is built from TRBV6-4 and TRBJ2-1, with D perhaps matching TRBD2 (5 bases). Germline CDR1 reads MRHNA; CDR2 reads SNTAGT. Trimming stripped 8 bases from V and 3 bases from J, with 20 bases between. The CDR3 has 16 residues.

The CDR3 reads CASSTPGALDARETQYF. The CDR3 DNA follows: TGTGCCAGCAGTACGCCTGGGGCCCTCGACGCCCGGGAGACCCAGTACTTC. The chain employs TRBV6-6 and TRBJ2-7; perhaps TRBD1 as D (5 bases). The tail of the sequence fits TRBJ2-5 better, so the J call may be wrong. CDR1 and CDR2 from the germline V gene are MNHNY and SVGAGI (reference sequence). The CDR3 has 17 amino acids.

This clonotype appeared many times. The chain combines TRBV29-1 with TRBJ2-1, with TRBD2 matching over 12 bases. The CDR3 extends over 14 amino acids. The V and J ends lost 7 bases and 6 bases, in that order; junction bases with no gene match: 7. Germline lookup yields CDR1 SQVTM and CDR2 ANQGSEA. DNA for the CDR3: TGCAGCGCCCGGACTAGCGGGAAACCCAATGAGCAGTTCTTC. Translated: CSARTSGKPNEQFF.

Many counts were recorded for this clonotype. The chain employs TRBV6-6 and TRBJ2-7; D uncertain. Germline CDR1 MNHNY, CDR2 SVGAGI (reference sequence). The CDR3 runs 12 residues. Trimming shortened V by 2 bases and J by 4 bases, and 6 bases separated the two germline ends. In nucleotides, the CDR3 is TGTGCCAGCAGTTACCAGACGTACGAGCAGTACTTC. Protein sequence: CASSYQTYEQYF.

V gene TRBV10-3 combines with J gene TRBJ1-6; D gene unclear. V gave up 0 bases and J gave up 4 bases, with 7 bases separating them. The germline CDR1 and CDR2 sequences are ENHRY and SYGVKD. The CDR3 length is 15 residues. This CDR3 reads CAISESGDYNSPLHF. As DNA, the CDR3 is TGTGCCATCAGTGAGTCGGGAGATTATAATTCACCCCTCCACTTT.

The CDR3 region is CASSPTAAGGFYGYTF. CDR3 coding DNA: TGTGCCAGCAGCCCCACCGCGGCAGGGGGATTTTATGGCTACACCTTC. This sequence joins TRBV28 and TRBJ1-2, with 7 bases aligning to TRBD1. Unmatched junction bases numbered 15, after V lost 6 bases and J lost 5 bases. CDR3 length: 16 amino acids. Germline V lookup: CDR1 MDHEN, CDR2 SYDVKM.

Regarding this clonotype: One end of the junction is discordant with germline, which a read error may explain. This CDR3 is CASSPNGGRTGAFF. The CDR3 DNA follows: TGCGCCAGCAGCCCCAACGGGGGTCGGACTGGAGCTTTCTTT. The chain employs TRBV5-1 and TRBJ1-1, with a tentative D call TRBD1 (5 bases). Germline CDR1 is SGHRS and CDR2 is YFSETQ. The CDR3 length is 14 residues.

The table lists this clonotype with many counts. V usage is TRBV4-1 and J usage is TRBJ2-1; maybe TRBD1 (5 bases). The germline V gene encodes CDR1 MGHRA and CDR2 YSYEKL. This CDR3 has 13 residues. V lost 3 bases and J lost 5, with 8 bases in between. Here the CDR3 DNA reads TGCGCCAGCAGCCATTCGACAGACAATGAGCAGTTCTTC. Translated, it gives CASSHSTDNEQFF.

This clonotype was seen more than once but under ten times. At one end the junction does not follow the germline gene, possibly because of a read error. This chain links TRBV3-1 with TRBJ2-5; no reliable D call. The CDR3 runs to 11 residues. Germline V CDR1 and CDR2: LGHDT, YNNKEL (reference sequence). CDR3 protein: CASSQQETRYF. The CDR3 DNA reads TGTGCCAGCAGCCAACAAGAGACCCGGTACTTC.

Turning to this clonotype: A much larger clone sits a single nucleotide away, making a read error possible. This chain uses TRBV20-1 with TRBJ2-7, with 14 bases aligning to TRBD2. The V gene's germline CDR1 is DFQATT and CDR2 SNEGSKA (reference sequence). With V trimmed by 4 bases and J by 7 bases, 6 bases remained unmatched. CDR3 length equals 14 residues. The CDR3 DNA sequence: TGCAGTGCTACCGGGACTAGCGGGAGTAATGAGCAGTACTTC. Amino acid sequence: CSATGTSGSNEQYF.

Comments on this clonotype: One junction end disagrees with the germline gene, perhaps due to a read error. The chain is built from TRBV7-9 and TRBJ1-1; D is unclear. The length of the CDR3 is 11 residues. Germline CDR1 is SEHNR and CDR2 is FQNEAQ (reference sequence). Here the CDR3 DNA reads TGTGCCGGCAGCTTATTGGGGGAAGCTTTCTTT. Residues: CAGSLLGEAFF.

The genes are TRBV7-9 and TRBJ2-3; D is undetermined. V lost 5 bases and J lost 5, with 23 bases in between. The CDR3 covers 17 residues. Germline CDR1 is SEHNR and CDR2 is FQNEAQ (reference sequence). The DNA for the CDR3 is TGTGCCAGCAGCCCTAAGCCCGGGTTTTATGTGGGAGATACGCAGTATTTT. Protein: CASSPKPGFYVGDTQYF. The full variable domain, rest sourced from reference TRBV7-9 and TRBJ2-3, is DTGVSQNPRHKITKRGQNVTFRCDPISEHNRLYWYRQTLGQGPEFLTYFQNEAQLEKSRLLSDRFSAERPKGSFSTLEIQRTEQGDSAMYLCASSPKPGFYVGDTQYFGPGTRLTVL.

This clonotype has just one count. The chain is built from TRBV2 and TRBJ2-7; a possible D gene is TRBD2 (6 bases). V was shortened by 2 bases and J by 2 bases, with 10 bases between the two germline ends. Germline CDR1 and CDR2: SNHLY and FYNNEI. The CDR3 runs to 14 residues. DNA of the CDR3: TGTGCCAGCAGTGAACGGGGGTCCGCCTACGAGCAGTACTTC. Translating gives CASSERGSAYEQYF.

The CDR3 loop reads CSARGGTDTDTQYF. CDR3 in DNA: TGCAGTGCTAGAGGGGGGACTGACACAGATACGCAGTATTTT. The chain employs TRBV20-1 and TRBJ2-3, with D possibly TRBD2 on 6 matching bases. This CDR3 spans 14 amino acids. Germline lookup yields CDR1 DFQATT and CDR2 SNEGSKA (reference sequence). With 1 base removed from V and 2 bases from J, the gap between germline ends came to 10 bases.

This clonotype was found a few times. A much larger clone is a single base away; this may be a read error. The chain carries TRBV12-3 or TRBV12-4 and TRBJ2-1; D ambiguous. The CDR3 consists of 14 residues. V lost 5 bases to trimming and J lost 0 bases, with 8 bases between them. The DNA for the CDR3 is TGTGCCAGCAGTGTCCTGAGCTCCTACAATGAGCAGTTCTTC. This encodes CASSVLSSYNEQFF.